The 32 T cell receptor beta chains below come from one sample, sequenced in a study of T cells in Graves' hyperthyroidism and ophthalmopathy. RNA transcripts yielded amplified TCR beta CDR3 regions. Researchers ran a first-round RT-PCR on the TCR CDR3 using the HTBI primer set. From the multiplex PCR reads, TCRdb called clonotypes with MiXCR, one entry per CDR3 protein. The sample carries about 250,000 distinct CDR3 sequences, about 24% recorded once. The sample was blood. Receptors originate from a woman aged 35 to 49 with Graves' ophthalmopathy.

The chain carries TRBV6-1 and TRBJ2-5; TRBD1 aligns across 12 bases. The germline gives CDR1 MNHNS, CDR2 SASEGT. Trimming cost V 3 bases and J 5 bases; bases outside gene matches: 4. The CDR3 is 15 residues long. The DNA of the CDR3 is TGTGCCAGCAGTGACCGGGACAGGGGGCGGGAGACCCAGTACTTC. Its protein product is CASSDRDRGRETQYF.

This clonotype was seen ten or more times. The chain links TRBV12-3 or TRBV12-4 to TRBJ2-7; D could derive from TRBD1 or TRBD2 (5 bases each). CDR3 length: 14 amino acids. V lost 2 bases and J 7 bases, leaving 15 bases between the germline ends. CDR3 sequence reads: CASSLIGGWSEQYF. The CDR3 nucleotides read TGTGCCAGCAGTTTAATTGGGGGATGGAGTGAGCAGTACTTC.

The gene calls are TRBV19 and TRBJ1-3; D remains ambiguous. Trimming shortened V by 10 bases and J by 4 bases, and 20 bases separated the two germline ends. The V gene's germline CDR1 is LNHDA and CDR2 SQIVND (reference sequence). This CDR3 contains 15 residues. CDR3 in DNA: TGTGCCACCCGGGGAGGGAATCGCATCGGAAACACCATATATTTT. It specifies CATRGGNRIGNTIYF.

This clonotype was picked up many times. The chain links TRBV7-8 to TRBJ2-4, with D possibly matching TRBD2 (6 bases). Germline CDR1 and CDR2: SGHVS and FQNEAQ. Trimming took off 5 bases at V and 6 bases at J, with 14 bases between the two ends. This CDR3 comprises 14 residues. CDR3 amino acids: CASSTRGPLNIQYF. CDR3 DNA: TGTGCCAGCAGCACGCGGGGCCCCCTAAACATTCAGTACTTC.

This clonotype has a count of ten or more. The chain recombines TRBV7-8 with TRBJ2-5; possible D gene TRBD2, 6 bases. Germline lookup yields CDR1 SGHVS and CDR2 FQNEAQ. V lost 1 base and J lost 4, with 19 bases in between. The CDR3 extends over 17 amino acids. For the CDR3, the DNA is TGTGCCAGCAGCTTAGTGTGGTCGGCGCGGGGTGGAGAGACCCAGTACTTC. Protein product: CASSLVWSARGGETQYF.

This clonotype was observed at least ten times. The chain has TRBV6-5 and TRBJ1-5; D possibly corresponds to TRBD1 (6 bases). This CDR3 has 15 residues. The germline gives CDR1 MNHEY, CDR2 SVGAGI. Trimming pared 0 bases from V and 7 bases from J, leaving 13 bases between. CDR3 in amino acids: CASSYSGRGGQPQHF. CDR3 in DNA: TGTGCCAGCAGTTACTCAGGCAGGGGCGGACAGCCCCAGCATTTT.

The rearrangement links TRBV12-3 or TRBV12-4 to TRBJ1-2, with D perhaps matching TRBD1 (6 bases). The CDR3 contains 14 residues. Trimming shortened V by 7 bases and J by 8 bases, and 20 bases separated the two germline ends. The CDR3, as DNA: TGTGCCAGCATCTCACGCCGGGGGGCGCCGGGCTACACCTTC. Its translation: CASISRRGAPGYTF.

This clonotype occurred many times. This chain links TRBV9 with TRBJ2-7; D call uncertain. The CDR3 is 12 residues long. The V and J ends lost 4 bases and 6 bases respectively, with 11 bases between them. Germline CDR1 SGDLS, CDR2 YYNGEE. The CDR3 DNA is TGTGCCAGCAGCCCTGGTCTCGCCGAGCAGTACTTC. It encodes CASSPGLAEQYF.

There are a few counts of this clonotype. The chain links TRBV6-1 to TRBJ1-5; D gene uncertain. Trimming took 10 bases from V and 3 from J, leaving 16 bases between them. The CDR3 consists of 14 residues. CDR1 and CDR2 from the germline V gene are MNHNS and SASEGT. The CDR3 sequence is CATYLGGVNQPQHF. The CDR3 region has the DNA TGTGCCACCTACCTTGGAGGTGTCAATCAGCCCCAGCATTTT.

This clonotype occurred many times. The V and J genes are TRBV30 and TRBJ2-7; D unclear. Germline V gene sequence: CDR1 GTSNPN, CDR2 SVGIG (reference sequence). This CDR3 has 11 amino acids. V was pared by 2 bases and J by 4 bases, with 6 bases between. The CDR3 DNA is TGTGCCTGGAGTCGGCAATACGAGCAGTACTTC. Its protein product is CAWSRQYEQYF.

This clonotype turned up a few times. This chain links TRBV20-1 with TRBJ2-6, with D unresolved. CDR3 size: 13 residues. CDR1 is DFQATT, CDR2 SNEGSKA, per germline (reference sequence). Trimming removed 2 bases at V and 2 bases at J, with 4 bases between. CDR3 region: CSARPTGANVLTF. CDR3 in DNA: TGCAGTGCTAGACCAACTGGGGCCAACGTCCTGACTTTC.

This clonotype was seen many times. The rearrangement uses TRBV20-1 and TRBJ1-5; no firm D call. The CDR3 is 15 amino acids. Trimming left V 0 bases short and J 3 bases short, with 12 bases between. Germline loops: CDR1 DFQATT, CDR2 SNEGSKA (reference sequence). The CDR3 nucleotides read TGCAGTGCTAGAGATCCCGGGAGGCCCAATCAGCCCCAGCATTTT. Protein: CSARDPGRPNQPQHF.

In this sample, this clonotype turned up many times. J is TRBJ2-5 and V is TRBV2; the D gene is possibly TRBD2 (5 bases). CDR3 length: 13 amino acids. Germline V gene sequence: CDR1 SNHLY, CDR2 FYNNEI. V lost 3 bases and J 4 bases, leaving 9 bases between the germline ends. The CDR3, as DNA: TGTGCCAGCAGTGACGTTGCGGGAGAGACCCAGTACTTC. This codes for CASSDVAGETQYF.

This clonotype was detected ten times or more. V is TRBV14 and J is TRBJ2-7; the D call may be TRBD1 or TRBD2 (5 bases each). The length of the CDR3 is 12 residues. Germline V CDR1 and CDR2: SGHDN, FVKESK. V lost 4 bases and J lost 5, with 9 bases in between. CDR3 in DNA: TGTGCCAGCAGCCCAGGGAGAAACGAGCAGTACTTC. This sequence encodes CASSPGRNEQYF.

This clonotype occurred many times. This chain links TRBV6-1 with TRBJ2-7, with no clear D. The V end was cut by 7 bases, the J end by 7 bases, with 11 bases between. The CDR3 is made up of 11 amino acids. Per germline, CDR1 MNHNS and CDR2 SASEGT. CDR3 DNA: TGTGCCAGCAAAGAAAAGGGAGAGCAGTACTTC. It yields the protein CASKEKGEQYF.

In its sample, this clonotype was seen many times. The V gene is TRBV30, the J gene TRBJ1-1, with D uncertain. CDR1 and CDR2 (germline): GTSNPN, SVGIG (reference sequence). Trimming took off 3 bases at V and 4 bases at J, with 12 bases between the two ends. The CDR3 length is 13 residues. CDR3 amino acids: CAWREAGTTEAFF. As DNA, the CDR3 is TGTGCCTGGAGGGAGGCTGGAACCACTGAAGCTTTCTTT.

The sample holds one count of this clonotype. The chain joins TRBV19 to TRBJ2-5; perhaps D is TRBD1 or TRBD2 (7 bases each). Germline V lookup: CDR1 LNHDA, CDR2 SQIVND (reference sequence). Trimming stripped 4 bases from V and 5 bases from J, with 20 bases between. This CDR3 has 16 residues. CDR3 DNA: TGTGCCAGTAGTACAGACGCAGGGGGACTATGGGAGACCCAGTACTTC. Protein sequence: CASSTDAGGLWETQYF.

This clonotype was seen many times. The chain joins TRBV10-3 to TRBJ2-5, with D tentatively TRBD1 (6 bases). The CDR3 is made up of 15 amino acids. Germline values: CDR1 ENHRY, CDR2 SYGVKD. Trimming removed 1 base at V and 4 bases at J, with 13 bases between. As DNA, the CDR3 is TGTGCCATCAGTGAGTTTGGGGGCACATCAGAGACCCAGTACTTC. Residues: CAISEFGGTSETQYF.

This clonotype was recorded many times. The chain employs TRBV19 and TRBJ2-7; D remains ambiguous. The CDR3 is 13 amino acids. Deletions cut 6 bases from V and 0 bases from J, with 9 bases between. Germline CDR1 reads LNHDA; CDR2 reads SQIVND (reference sequence). DNA of the CDR3: TGTGCCAGTAGCCCCCTGAGCTCCTACGAGCAGTACTTC. It yields the protein CASSPLSSYEQYF.

There are many counts of this clonotype. J is TRBJ1-1 and V is TRBV7-9; D not certain. The CDR3 runs 13 residues. V lost 4 bases and J 4 bases, leaving 10 bases between the germline ends. Germline V gene data show CDR1 as SEHNR and CDR2 as FQNEAQ (reference sequence). The CDR3 sequence is CASSSVGVTEAFF. CDR3 nucleotides: TGTGCCAGCAGCTCAGTCGGGGTCACTGAAGCTTTCTTT.

This clonotype was seen repeatedly, ten times or more. The chain couples TRBV2 to TRBJ2-7, with D unresolved. Germline CDR1 and CDR2: SNHLY and FYNNEI. V lost 4 bases and J lost 6, with 4 bases in between. The CDR3 has 10 residues. The CDR3 region is CASSGGEQYF. The CDR3 DNA sequence: TGTGCCAGCAGTGGTGGCGAGCAGTACTTC.

The rearrangement joins TRBV12-3 or TRBV12-4 to TRBJ2-5, with D possibly being TRBD2 (5 bases). The CDR3 extends over 16 amino acids. V was clipped by 6 bases and J by 1 base, with 18 bases between them. Here the CDR3 reads CASSLPVTGSQETQYF. The CDR3 DNA reads as TGTGCCAGCAGCCTACCAGTGACGGGAAGCCAAGAGACCCAGTACTTC.

This clonotype was observed many times. The chain carries TRBV7-8 and TRBJ1-6, with D possibly TRBD1 on 6 matching bases. In germline, CDR1 is SGHVS, CDR2 FQNEAQ. This CDR3 region has 16 residues. Trimming left V 1 base short and J 7 bases short, with 14 bases between. The CDR3 nucleotides are TGTGCCAGCAGCTTAGGGACCACAGGGTGGAATTCACCCCTCCACTTT. This gives the protein CASSLGTTGWNSPLHF.

This clonotype appeared many times. In DNA form, the CDR3 reads TGTGCCAGCAGTAAAGGGGTAGAAGCTAACTATGGCTACACCTTC. Amino acids: CASSKGVEANYGYTF. The rearrangement uses TRBV12-3 or TRBV12-4 and TRBJ1-2; D is possibly TRBD1 (5 bases). The CDR3 is 15 amino acids. Trimming cost V 5 bases and J 0 bases, with 13 bases left between them.

This clonotype has a count of ten or more. The rearrangement uses TRBV12-3 or TRBV12-4 and TRBJ2-7; 7 nucleotides line up with TRBD2. The CDR3 consists of 15 residues. Trimming cost V 2 bases and J 0 bases; bases outside gene matches: 4. The CDR3 loop reads CASSLRAGSSYEQYF. For the CDR3, the DNA is TGTGCCAGCAGTTTACGAGCGGGGAGCTCCTACGAGCAGTACTTC.

This clonotype was observed many times. The chain links TRBV30 to TRBJ2-7, with D uncertain. The CDR3 runs 11 residues. Deletions cut 5 bases from V and 5 bases from J, with 10 bases between. CDR1 and CDR2 from the germline V gene are GTSNPN and SVGIG (reference sequence). Here the CDR3 DNA reads TGTGCCTGGGAGACGTGGGACGAGCAGTACTTC. Its translation: CAWETWDEQYF.

In its sample, this clonotype was seen many times. In DNA form, the CDR3 reads TGTGCCAGTAGTATTTGGGCCTCGGGGGACACTGAAGCTTTCTTT. This gives the protein CASSIWASGDTEAFF. This chain links TRBV19 with TRBJ1-1; D perhaps matches TRBD1 (5 bases). Germline V gives CDR1 LNHDA, CDR2 SQIVND (reference sequence). Trimming left V 3 bases short and J 3 bases short, with 14 bases between. The length of the CDR3 is 15 residues.

Many counts were recorded for this clonotype. This chain uses TRBV30 with TRBJ2-7, with TRBD2 identical over 8 bases. CDR3 length equals 14 residues. Germline values: CDR1 GTSNPN, CDR2 SVGIG (reference sequence). Germline trimming cut 0 bases from V and 5 bases from J; bases unmatched to any gene: 6. CDR3 sequence (DNA): TGTGCCTGGAGTGTAGGGTTGCGGGAGGACGAGCAGTACTTC. It encodes CAWSVGLREDEQYF.

In this sample, this clonotype turned up many times. The rearrangement uses TRBV29-1 and TRBJ1-1, with unresolved D. The V end was cut by 3 bases, the J end by 1 base, with 6 bases between. Looked up from germline, CDR1 is SQVTM and CDR2 is ANQGSEA. This CDR3 is 12 amino acids long. The CDR3 nucleotides read TGCAGCGTTGATGGCAGGAACACTGAAGCTTTCTTT. This gives the protein CSVDGRNTEAFF.

This rearrangement joins TRBV24-1 to TRBJ1-5, with 7 bases identical to TRBD1. In germline, CDR1 is KGHDR, CDR2 SFDVKD. CDR3 length equals 15 residues. V trimming: 6 bases; J trimming: 6 bases; junction bases outside the gene matches: 10. The DNA of the CDR3 is TGTGCCACCAGTCGAGGAGGGGGCGGGCCTCAGCCCCAGCATTTT. Its translation is CATSRGGGGPQPQHF.

At least ten counts were recorded for this clonotype. The chain joins TRBV28 to TRBJ2-5; 8 bases match TRBD2. The germline CDR1 and CDR2 sequences are MDHEN and SYDVKM. V gave up 7 bases and J gave up 4 bases; unmatched junction bases: 8. This CDR3 contains 14 residues. The CDR3 nucleotides are TGTGCCAGCACTTCGGCCGGGAGGGCAGAGACCCAGTACTTC. As protein: CASTSAGRAETQYF.

This clonotype was counted at least ten times. This chain joins TRBV2 and TRBJ2-5; 15 bases map to TRBD2. CDR3 size: 15 residues. V shed 4 bases and J 4 bases; nucleotides not matched to a gene: 1. Germline V CDR1 and CDR2: SNHLY, FYNNEI. CDR3 protein: CASSGGLAGGETQYF. DNA for the CDR3: TGTGCCAGCAGTGGGGGACTAGCGGGAGGAGAGACCCAGTACTTC.